These 23 T cell receptor beta chains share one sample of origin, sequenced in a study of blood T cell repertoires in COVID-19. The repertoire was sequenced with immunoSEQ multiplex PCR; TCRdb's copy has only in-frame clones and lacks some. The profile shows some 30,000 clones, 88% of them singletons. Sequenced material: peripheral blood. Every receptor here comes from a human donor in a cohort sampled during active COVID-19.

The chain carries TRBV12-3 or TRBV12-4 and TRBJ2-7, with no clear D. The CDR3 is made up of 11 amino acids. V dropped 2 bases and J dropped 9 bases, with 8 bases sitting between them. CDR3 nucleotide sequence: TGTGCCAGCAGTTTAAATTTCGGGCAGTACTTC. The encoded protein is CASSLNFGQYF.

The chain carries TRBV29-1 and TRBJ2-5; TRBD2 might be the D (6 bases). Trimming stripped 5 bases from V and 0 bases from J, with 16 bases between. CDR1 and CDR2 from the germline V gene are SQVTM and ANQGSEA. The CDR3 contains 15 residues. This CDR3 is CSVPPAGQYQETQYF. CDR3 DNA: TGCAGCGTTCCCCCCGCGGGGCAGTACCAAGAGACCCAGTACTTC. The whole variable domain, filled in from reference TRBV29-1 and TRBJ2-5, reads SAVISQKPSRDICQRGTSLTIQCQVDSQVTMMFWYRQQPGQSLTLIATANQGSEATYESGFVIDKFPISRPNLTFSTLTVSNMSPEDSSIYLCSVPPAGQYQETQYFGPGTRLLVL.

The chain has TRBV9 and TRBJ2-7; possibly TRBD2 for D (6 bases). This CDR3 comprises 15 residues. Germline V CDR1 and CDR2: SGDLS, YYNGEE. V was clipped by 3 bases and J by 0 bases, with 13 bases between them. CDR3 DNA: TGTGCCAGCAGCGGAGATAGCGGAAGCTCCTACGAGCAGTACTTC. Its translation: CASSGDSGSSYEQYF.

The chain is built from TRBV12-5 and TRBJ2-2, with 7 bases that match TRBD1. The ends lost 5 bases at V and 6 bases at J; junction bases unmatched: 6. Looked up from germline, CDR1 is LGHNT and CDR2 is FRNRAP. The CDR3 length is 14 residues. The CDR3 DNA reads as TGTGCTAGTGGTCGGGGACAGTCCGCCGGGGAGCTGTTTTTT. As protein: CASGRGQSAGELFF. The full variable domain, in which reference TRBV12-5 and TRBJ2-2 provide the parts outside the CDR3, is DARVTQTPRHKVTEMGQEVTMRCQPILGHNTVFWYRQTMMQGLELLAYFRNRAPLDDSGMPKDRFSAEMPDATLATLKIQPSEPRDSAVYFCASGRGQSAGELFFGEGSRLTVL.

This chain connects TRBV7-9 to TRBJ1-2, with TRBD1 matching over 8 bases. Germline V CDR1 and CDR2: SEHNR, FQNEAQ (reference sequence). V lost 0 bases to trimming and J lost 5 bases; unmatched junction nucleotides: 8. The length of the CDR3 is 16 residues. CDR3 region: CASSLAQGAGGYGYTF. The CDR3 DNA sequence: TGTGCCAGCAGCTTAGCTCAGGGGGCAGGAGGATATGGCTACACCTTC.

This clone came up once. V is TRBV4-2 and J is TRBJ2-5; D is undetermined. V lost 2 bases and J 4 bases, leaving 8 bases between the germline ends. CDR1 LGHNA and CDR2 YNFKEQ come from the germline V gene. The CDR3 loop spans 13 amino acids. CDR3 protein: CASSQSRVETQYF. The CDR3 bases are TGTGCCAGCAGCCAATCTCGGGTAGAGACCCAGTACTTC.

The CDR3 reads CASRQSYRGSYEQYF. For the CDR3, the DNA is TGTGCCAGCAGACAATCCTACAGGGGAAGCTACGAGCAGTACTTC. This chain uses TRBV11-2 with TRBJ2-7; TRBD1 agrees at 7 bases. In germline, CDR1 is SGHAT, CDR2 FQNNGV. The CDR3 is 15 amino acids. Trimming removed 6 bases from V and 3 bases from J; junction bases left unmatched: 11.

This chain links TRBV19 with TRBJ1-5; 12 nucleotides align to TRBD1. Germline V gene data show CDR1 as LNHDA and CDR2 as SQIVND (reference sequence). CDR3 length: 16 amino acids. The junction had 5 bases not matched to a gene; V was cut back by 2 bases and J by 6 bases. Here the CDR3 DNA reads TGTGCCAGTAGTATACGTGGGACAGGGGGCTTTCAGCCCCAGCATTTT. Translated: CASSIRGTGGFQPQHF.

The chain recombines TRBV30 with TRBJ1-2, with TRBD1 matching 7 bases. The germline V gene encodes CDR1 GTSNPN and CDR2 SVGIG (reference sequence). This CDR3 spans 14 amino acids. V gave up 2 bases and J gave up 4 bases; unmatched junction bases: 7. The CDR3 coding sequence is TGTGCCTGGAGTCACAACGCAGGGGGCTATGGCTACACCTTC. Protein sequence: CAWSHNAGGYGYTF.

This clone was counted once. CDR3 sequence (DNA): TGCAGCGTTGAAGATCGGGTCGAAGCGGATGGCTACACCTTC. Protein product: CSVEDRVEADGYTF. The rearrangement joins TRBV29-1 to TRBJ1-2; D remains ambiguous. V lost 0 bases to trimming and J lost 6 bases, with 14 bases between them. Germline V lookup: CDR1 SQVTM, CDR2 ANQGSEA. The CDR3 spans 14 residues.

The CDR3 loop reads CASSQLTTGGYEQYF. The DNA for the CDR3 is TGCGCCAGCAGCCAACTTACGACAGGGGGCTACGAGCAGTACTTC. The chain employs TRBV4-1 and TRBJ2-7; TRBD1 matches 9 bases. The CDR3 sequence is 15 residues long. The junction had 5 bases not matched to a gene; V was cut back by 2 bases and J by 3 bases. Germline V gene sequence: CDR1 MGHRA, CDR2 YSYEKL.

The gene calls are TRBV11-2 and TRBJ1-1; a weak D match, TRBD1 (5 bases). This CDR3 is built from 15 residues. Between the trimmed V and J ends, which lost 7 bases and 1 base, there was a span of 16 bases. The V gene's germline CDR1 is SGHAT and CDR2 FQNNGV. For the CDR3, the DNA is TGTGCCAGCACCCCCCGGGGGGAGGGGAACACTGAAGCTTTCTTT. This encodes CASTPRGEGNTEAFF.

V and J are TRBV6-5 and TRBJ2-7; 8 bases match TRBD1. Germline assignment: CDR1 MNHEY and CDR2 SVGAGI. The trim removed 2 bases at V and 3 bases at J, leaving 6 bases unmatched. The CDR3 totals 15 residues. The CDR3 here is CASSYRGQGIYEQYF. The DNA of the CDR3 is TGTGCCAGCAGTTACCGAGGACAGGGAATCTACGAGCAGTACTTC.

The genes are TRBV10-3 and TRBJ2-3; D gene unclear. There are 14 residues in the CDR3. V lost 2 bases and J lost 4, with 10 bases in between. The germline V gene has CDR1 ENHRY and CDR2 SYGVKD. CDR3 in amino acids: CAISEDNGSDTQYF. In DNA form, the CDR3 reads TGTGCCATCAGTGAGGACAACGGCTCAGATACGCAGTATTTT.

The chain joins TRBV11-3 to TRBJ1-2; 12 positions agree with TRBD1. This CDR3 spans 18 amino acids. J was trimmed by 2 bases and V by 0 bases; bases with no gene match: 7. In germline, CDR1 is SGHNT, CDR2 YENEEA. The CDR3 is CASSLDPGTGGLNYGYTF. The CDR3 DNA reads TGTGCCAGCAGCTTAGATCCCGGGACAGGGGGCCTAAACTATGGCTACACCTTC.

This chain uses TRBV13 with TRBJ1-1; TRBD1 aligns across 7 bases. V shed 5 bases, J shed 4 bases, and the junction held 7 bases outside the gene matches. Germline V gene data show CDR1 as PRHDT and CDR2 as FYEKMQ (reference sequence). The CDR3 is made up of 14 amino acids. The CDR3 reads CASSTRQGSTEAFF. DNA for the CDR3: TGTGCCAGCAGCACCCGACAGGGTTCCACTGAAGCTTTCTTT.

The chain recombines TRBV2 with TRBJ2-7; D perhaps matches TRBD1 (5 bases). Trimming shortened V by 6 bases and J by 2 bases, and 8 bases separated the two germline ends. Germline V CDR1 and CDR2: SNHLY, FYNNEI. There are 12 residues in the CDR3. Here the CDR3 reads CASRGPTYEQYF. In DNA, the CDR3 is TGTGCCAGCAGGGGGCCCACCTACGAGCAGTACTTC.

This sequence joins TRBV7-8 and TRBJ1-1, with D unresolved. Germline assignment: CDR1 SGHVS and CDR2 FQNEAQ. CDR3 length: 14 residues. V lost 1 base to trimming and J lost 1 base, with 7 bases between them. This CDR3 is CASSLVAGNTEAFF. DNA of the CDR3: TGTGCCAGCAGCTTAGTGGCGGGGAACACTGAAGCTTTCTTT.

The rearrangement joins TRBV30 to TRBJ2-1; TRBD1 matches 7 bases. Germline trimming cut 3 bases from V and 8 bases from J; bases unmatched to any gene: 4. The CDR3 runs 12 residues. Germline assignment: CDR1 GTSNPN and CDR2 SVGIG (reference sequence). CDR3 loop: CAWRGGGDEQFF. The CDR3 region has the DNA TGTGCCTGGAGAGGGGGCGGCGATGAGCAGTTCTTC. Combining the CDR3 with reference TRBV30 and TRBJ2-1 gives the whole variable domain SQTIHQWPATLVQPVGSPLSLECTVEGTSNPNLYWYRQAAGRGLQLLFYSVGIGQISSEVPQNLSASRPQDRQFILSSKKLLLSDSGFYLCAWRGGGDEQFFGPGTRLTVL.

The chain couples TRBV19 to TRBJ2-1; 11 bases agree with TRBD2. Germline CDR1 and CDR2: LNHDA and SQIVND (reference sequence). The junction had 5 bases not matched to a gene; V was cut back by 6 bases and J by 4 bases. The CDR3 is made up of 15 amino acids. CDR3 sequence (DNA): TGTGCCAGTAGCCGAACTAGCGGGGGTTACAATGAGCAGTTCTTC. Residues: CASSRTSGGYNEQFF.

V usage is TRBV28 and J usage is TRBJ2-7, with TRBD1 matching 7 bases. The trim removed 4 bases at V and 3 bases at J, leaving 3 bases unmatched. The CDR3 covers 13 residues. CDR1 is MDHEN, CDR2 SYDVKM, per germline. CDR3 region: CASSWDRNYEQYF. The CDR3 bases are TGTGCCAGCAGTTGGGACAGAAACTACGAGCAGTACTTC.

CDR3 in amino acids: CASSRTSGGNYEQYF. CDR3 nucleotide sequence: TGTGCCAGCAGTCGAACTAGCGGGGGAAACTACGAGCAGTACTTC. The genes are TRBV6-5 and TRBJ2-7, with 11 bases that match TRBD2. CDR3 size: 15 residues. Trimming removed 5 bases from V and 3 bases from J; junction bases left unmatched: 6. Germline lookup yields CDR1 MNHEY and CDR2 SVGAGI.

The chain has TRBV4-1 and TRBJ2-3, with D possibly matching TRBD2 (5 bases). Germline-derived CDR1 and CDR2 are MGHRA and YSYEKL. There are 15 residues in the CDR3. V shed 4 bases and J shed 2 bases, with 13 bases lying between them. The CDR3 nucleotides read TGCGCCAGCAGCCCCCTAGCCCTCCCCACAGATACGCAGTATTTT. It codes for CASSPLALPTDTQYF.